This TCR beta chain was captured in a study of human T cells and chemical hapten exposure. Turning to the study itself: On the upper back, patch tests were applied with 0.01% DPC and read at 6 days. Whole-study results and caveats: Since the donors had alopecia, their immune response may not be the same as that of healthy people.

As for time point: pre-sensitization, week 0. Treatment given: therapeutic diphenylcyclopropenone sensitization with weekly scalp DPC. It was unfractionated whole blood from which total RNA was extracted. This clonotype appeared many times. No antigen is known for it. The CDR3 is 14 amino acids. Trimming cost V 7 bases and J 4 bases; bases outside gene matches: 4. CDR1 and CDR2 (germline): LNHDA, SQIVND (reference sequence). Via MiXCR, TCRdb re-called the RACE reads, giving one row per CDR3 protein. In the table there are tens of thousands of distinct CDR3 sequences, 9.5% to 15% of which are singletons.

This TCR was recovered from a woman aged 40 to 50 with alopecia areata. Some clones in this sample may be carry-over from other donors' samples. The chain combines TRBV19 with TRBJ1-5, with TRBD1 matching over 10 bases. Material: whole blood, obtained in connection with sensitization to the hapten diphenylcyclopropenone (DPC). CDR3 protein: CASIPGQGNQPQHF. The CDR3 nucleotides read TGTGCCAGTATCCCGGGACAGGGGAATCAGCCCCAGCATTTT.